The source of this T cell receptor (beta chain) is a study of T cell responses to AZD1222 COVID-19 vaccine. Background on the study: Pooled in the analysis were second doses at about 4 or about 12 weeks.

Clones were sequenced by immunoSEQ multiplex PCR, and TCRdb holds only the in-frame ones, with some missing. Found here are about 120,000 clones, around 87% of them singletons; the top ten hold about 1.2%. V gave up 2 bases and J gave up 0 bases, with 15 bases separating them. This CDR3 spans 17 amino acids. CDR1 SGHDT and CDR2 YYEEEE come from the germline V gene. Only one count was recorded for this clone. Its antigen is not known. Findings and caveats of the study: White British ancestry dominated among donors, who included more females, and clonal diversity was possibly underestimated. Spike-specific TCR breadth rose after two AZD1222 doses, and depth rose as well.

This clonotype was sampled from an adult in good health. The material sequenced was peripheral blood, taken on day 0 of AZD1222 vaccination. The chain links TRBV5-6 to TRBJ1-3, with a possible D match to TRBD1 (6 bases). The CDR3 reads CASSLIGQSFSGNTIYF. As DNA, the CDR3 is TGTGCCAGCAGCTTAATTGGACAGAGTTTCTCTGGAAACACCATATATTTT.